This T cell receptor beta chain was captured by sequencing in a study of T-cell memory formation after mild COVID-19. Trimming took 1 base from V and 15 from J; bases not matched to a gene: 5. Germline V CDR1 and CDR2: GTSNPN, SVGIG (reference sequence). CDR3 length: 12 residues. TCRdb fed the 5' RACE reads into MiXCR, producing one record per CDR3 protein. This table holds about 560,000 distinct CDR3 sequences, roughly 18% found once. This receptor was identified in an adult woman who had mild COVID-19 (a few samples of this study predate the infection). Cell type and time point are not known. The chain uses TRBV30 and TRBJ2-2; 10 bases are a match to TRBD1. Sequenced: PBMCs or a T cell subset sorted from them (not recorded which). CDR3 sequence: CAWSAGQGWMFF. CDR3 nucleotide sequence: TGTGCCTGGAGTGCGGGACAGGGGTGGATGTTTTTT.